This T cell receptor (beta chain) was retrieved from a study of early T cells in non-severe SARS-CoV-2 infection. Study overall: Sequencing used unsorted whole-blood bulk RNA, so chains lack pairing. The study, taken as a whole, reports: The matching step, a VDJdb search, favored anti-spike CD8 responses and missed private and CD4 specificities.

Tagging with unique molecular identifiers was applied to individual cDNA molecules. One entry per CDR3 protein, called by TCRdb with MiXCR from the 5' RACE reads. Among nearly 50,000 distinct CDR3 sequences listed, over 5% were seen once. This clonotype was picked up a small number of times. The antigen remains unidentified. Germline lookup yields CDR1 SGHTA and CDR2 FQGNSA. The V end was cut by 1 base, the J end by 3 bases, with 10 bases between. This CDR3 comprises 15 residues. The sequencing used whole blood, collected at baseline. The chain has TRBV7-2 and TRBJ2-1, with a weak D call TRBD1 (5 bases). This clonotype was sampled from an adult who was a healthcare worker with PCR-confirmed SARS-CoV-2 infection or an uninfected control (not recorded which). Here the CDR3 DNA reads TGTGCCAGCAGCTTAGGGCCAGGGAACTACAATGAGCAGTTCTTC. Residues: CASSLGPGNYNEQFF.